Below are 17 T cell receptor beta chains sequenced from a single sample in a study of monozygotic twins with cystic fibrosis. Generated by immunoSEQ multiplex PCR, the TCRdb table keeps only in-frame clones and is missing some. The table includes about 36,000 clones, approximately 90% detected once. Sequencing was performed on blood. These receptor sequences come from a boy aged 2-15 years with cystic fibrosis.

The chain is built from TRBV11-3 and TRBJ1-3, with TRBD1 matching 8 bases. V shed 4 bases, J shed 2 bases, and the junction held 4 bases outside the gene matches. The CDR3 totals 15 residues. The germline CDR1 and CDR2 sequences are SGHNT and YENEEA. CDR3 residues: CASSSLRGPGNTIYF. CDR3 DNA: TGTGCCAGCAGCTCACTCAGGGGGCCTGGAAACACCATATATTTT.

This rearrangement joins TRBV25-1 to TRBJ1-1; no definite D call. CDR3 length: 14 residues. Germline V gene data show CDR1 as MGHDK and CDR2 as SYGVNS. The germline V and J ends were trimmed by 5 bases and 1 base, with 11 bases remaining between them. The chain's CDR3 is CASSKNLANTEAFF. The CDR3 DNA follows: TGTGCCAGCAGTAAGAATCTGGCGAACACTGAAGCTTTCTTT.

This CDR3 reads CASSHVNRDTIYF. The DNA of the CDR3 is TGTGCCAGCAGTCACGTCAATAGGGACACCATATATTTT. This chain connects TRBV2 to TRBJ1-3, with D unresolved. The CDR3 covers 13 residues. The germline V and J ends were trimmed by 5 bases and 8 bases, with 13 bases remaining between them. Per germline, CDR1 SNHLY and CDR2 FYNNEI.

This clone was found once. V usage is TRBV5-6 and J usage is TRBJ1-2, with D unclear. Germline V gene sequence: CDR1 SGHDT, CDR2 YYEEEE. V was trimmed by 0 bases and J by 0 bases, leaving 12 bases between them. The CDR3 loop spans 16 amino acids. The CDR3 protein is CASSLDLMAANYGYTF. Written as DNA, the CDR3 is TGTGCCAGCAGCTTGGATTTAATGGCAGCTAACTATGGCTACACCTTC.

This clone came up once. This sequence joins TRBV5-1 and TRBJ2-2; unclear D gene. The CDR3 runs 15 residues. V lost 0 bases, J lost 5 bases, and 11 bases lay in between. Germline CDR1 is SGHRS and CDR2 is YFSETQ. Written as DNA, the CDR3 is TGCGCCAGCAGCTTGGGACAAACGTCGACCGGGGAGCTGTTTTTT. It encodes CASSLGQTSTGELFF.

This chain joins TRBV28 and TRBJ1-1; no firm D call. Germline V gives CDR1 MDHEN, CDR2 SYDVKM. This CDR3 has 12 amino acids. The V end lost 3 bases, the J end lost 5 bases, and 7 bases lay between the germline ends. In DNA form, the CDR3 reads TGTGCCAGCAGTTTCAGAGGGACTGAAGCTTTCTTT. Translated: CASSFRGTEAFF.

The V gene is TRBV19, the J gene TRBJ1-1, with TRBD1 as a possible D gene (6 bases). CDR3 length equals 13 residues. With 3 bases removed from V and 8 bases from J, the gap between germline ends came to 13 bases. Germline CDR1 LNHDA, CDR2 SQIVND (reference sequence). The CDR3 region is CASSISQGWEAFF. The CDR3 coding sequence is TGTGCCAGTAGTATTTCACAGGGCTGGGAAGCTTTCTTT.

This chain connects TRBV5-6 to TRBJ1-2, with a weak D call TRBD1 (6 bases). CDR1 is SGHDT and CDR2 is YYEEEE in the germline V gene. Trimming took off 4 bases at V and 2 bases at J, with 12 bases between the two ends. The CDR3 sequence is 14 residues long. CDR3 residues: CASSPGGTNYGYTF. The CDR3 coding sequence is TGTGCCAGCAGCCCCGGGGGCACAAACTATGGCTACACCTTC.

The chain carries TRBV9 and TRBJ2-1; no clear D gene. The V gene lost 3 bases and the J gene lost 0 bases, with 4 bases spanning the gap. The CDR3 is 13 residues long. Germline loops: CDR1 SGDLS, CDR2 YYNGEE. CDR3 sequence (DNA): TGTGCCAGCAGCGCAGACTCCTACAATGAGCAGTTCTTC. Its translation: CASSADSYNEQFF.

This chain connects TRBV5-1 to TRBJ2-2, with D possibly matching TRBD2 (6 bases). The CDR3 is 15 amino acids. V dropped 4 bases and J dropped 5 bases, with 15 bases sitting between them. Germline V gene lookup returns CDR1 SGHRS and CDR2 YFSETQ. The CDR3 sequence: CASSPREDGTGELFF. The CDR3 coding sequence is TGCGCCAGCAGCCCCAGGGAGGATGGAACCGGGGAGCTGTTTTTT.

This chain uses TRBV15 with TRBJ1-5, with 7 bases matching TRBD1. Germline CDR1 LNHNV, CDR2 YYDKDF (reference sequence). This CDR3 has 17 amino acids. V gave up 1 base and J gave up 7 bases; unmatched junction bases: 13. CDR3 sequence: CATSRGQQGTPSQPQHF. CDR3 coding DNA: TGTGCCACCAGCAGAGGACAACAGGGGACTCCGAGCCAGCCCCAGCATTTT.

The genes are TRBV9 and TRBJ1-2; no reliable D call. This CDR3 is built from 16 residues. Germline-derived CDR1 and CDR2 are SGDLS and YYNGEE. Trimming removed 0 bases from V and 8 bases from J, with 20 bases in between. CDR3 amino acids: CASSVASTEPGSGYTF. The CDR3 DNA follows: TGTGCCAGCAGCGTAGCTAGCACGGAGCCGGGATCCGGCTACACCTTC.

This clone appeared a few times. This rearrangement joins TRBV28 to TRBJ1-2, with a tentative D call TRBD1 (6 bases). The CDR3 spans 14 residues. V was clipped by 1 base and J by 2 bases, with 8 bases between them. CDR1 MDHEN and CDR2 SYDVKM come from the germline V gene. The chain's CDR3 is CASSLYRANYGYTF. The CDR3 DNA reads TGTGCCAGCAGTTTATACAGGGCGAACTATGGCTACACCTTC.

The chain couples TRBV6-4 to TRBJ1-1; perhaps TRBD1 as D (6 bases). Germline V gene data show CDR1 as MRHNA and CDR2 as SNTAGT. The CDR3 length is 13 residues. V shed 5 bases and J shed 7 bases, with 14 bases lying between them. The DNA for the CDR3 is TGTGCCAGCAGTTCGGGTATAGGGGGTGAAGCTTTCTTT. It yields the protein CASSSGIGGEAFF.

The gene calls are TRBV7-6 and TRBJ2-1; unclear D gene. V was shortened by 0 bases and J by 0 bases, with 6 bases between the two germline ends. The CDR3 consists of 15 residues. The germline V gene encodes CDR1 SGHVS and CDR2 FNYEAQ. The CDR3 loop is CASSLAVSSYNEQFF. In nucleotides, the CDR3 is TGTGCCAGCAGCTTAGCGGTGAGCTCCTACAATGAGCAGTTCTTC. The variable domain in full, with the rest retrieved from reference TRBV7-6 and TRBJ2-1, is GAGVSQSPRYKVTKRGQDVALRCDPISGHVSLYWYRQALGQGPEFLTYFNYEAQQDKSGLPNDRFSAERPEGSISTLTIQRTEQRDSAMYRCASSLAVSSYNEQFFGPGTRLTVL.

The chain links TRBV7-2 to TRBJ2-1, with D perhaps TRBD2 (6 bases). The germline V gene encodes CDR1 SGHTA and CDR2 FQGNSA. This CDR3 contains 14 residues. Trimming shortened V by 2 bases and J by 7 bases, and 12 bases separated the two germline ends. The CDR3 DNA follows: TGTGCCAGCAGCTTATCCCCGGCGGGGAATGAGCAGTTCTTC. This encodes CASSLSPAGNEQFF.

V gene TRBV6-6 combines with J gene TRBJ1-2; tentative D call: TRBD1 (6 bases). V gave up 6 bases and J gave up 6 bases, with 8 bases separating them. The CDR3 is 11 amino acids. Germline-derived CDR1 and CDR2 are MNHNY and SVGAGI (reference sequence). CDR3 in amino acids: CASRWGHGYTF. The CDR3 bases are TGTGCCAGCAGATGGGGGCATGGCTACACCTTC.